This entry is about one T cell receptor beta chain. Its antigen target is currently unknown. No quality values exist for individual bases; no much larger clone is one base distant. The data originate from a study of molecular identifiers for immune sequencing clone quantification listed by TCRdb under 2018. Looking at the study overall: For a replicate experiment, the RNA from either around 20,000 or 99,000 naive CD8 T cells was divided into five aliquots, and four of those aliquots went on to sequencing. This methods study used CD8 T cells to benchmark TCR RNA copy counting and molecular-identifier clustering-based TCR repertoire sequencing (MIDCIRS).

CDR1 and CDR2 (MNHNY, SVGAGI) derive from the germline V gene (reference sequence). V trim: 4 bases; J trim: 4 bases; unmatched bases: 15. The CDR3, cysteine through phenylalanine, is 18 amino acids long. Only the CDR3 region is kept as DNA, spanning 54 bases read in frame from base 1. Broad study findings and their caveats: Clones above 20 RNA copies held over 98% of molecules in CMV-specific effector cells but under 1% in naive cells. Spiked-in Jurkat TCR RNA equivalent to a single cell was reported to be detectable even among approximately 1 million naive CD8 T cells. When barcode sub-clustering was left out, chimeric consensus sequences inflated TCR diversity, with chimeras reaching as high as 47%. Modeling gave around 3 recovered TCR RNA copies per cell versus 8 to 10 by digital PCR, implying about 30% capture efficiency. The sizes of highly expanded clones could end up underestimated when identical TCR molecules share a barcode. Spiked-in Jurkat TCR RNA (approximately 10 copies' worth), which is not part of the donor repertoire, was contained in the naive libraries.

Libraries of naive CD8 T cells were built from about 20,000 to 1,000,000 sorted cells, with 10%, 30% or 50% of the purified RNA used. On a BD FACSAria II, naive CD8 T cells were FACS-sorted as CD8+CD4-CCR7+CD45RA+ and collected into RLT Plus buffer. Detection sensitivity was tested by spiking Jurkat RNA equal to some 11 TCR copies' worth into samples containing roughly 17,000-1,000,000 naive CD8 T cells. Enrichment of CD8 T cells was performed with RosetteSep CD8+ T Cell Enrichment Cocktail and Ficoll-Paque, after which ACK red cell lysis was carried out. Library prep was done by PCR. This sample was sequenced with a NextSeq 500. Bulk TCR libraries were made following a previously described method, with the TCR primers given in Table S5. Total RNA was purified with the Qiagen AllPrep DNA/RNA kit. Before analysis, reads from multiple sequencing runs of the same library were pooled. Concerning the study's data processing: Reads were retained only if the reads had an exact TCR constant sequence, and the retained reads were trimmed to 150 nt and grouped according to their 12-nt molecular barcodes. Reads in each barcode group were sub-clustered using a 15% Levenshtein threshold, and a quality-weighted consensus sequence was built for each RNA molecule. Non-functional sequences were discarded, and so were lower-count sequences lying one edit away from another sequence. On the basis of fitting two negative binomial distributions, barcode sub-clusters with fewer than 20% of the maximum read count were discarded. The public reads were reprocessed in TCRdb via fastp at Q25 and MiXCR, keeping in-frame beta chains. Records with the same CDR3 protein are collapsed into one entry carrying the most frequent genes and DNA. These V and J calls derive from TCRdb rather than the authors' analysis. In all, the sample holds more than 450,000 distinct CDR3 sequences, and approximately 25% of those were seen once. Together, the top ten hold 0.76% of the sample.

Sequences were obtained from naive CD8+ T cells from blood, with Jurkat cell RNA spiked in. This specimen's cell subset or site label, interpreted: FACS-sorted CD8+CD4-CCR7+CD45RA+ naive T cells. The TCR was taken from a human donor in good health. Some libraries in this study had Jurkat cell RNA spiked in. The chain is assembled from TRBV6-6 and TRBJ2-3, with 9 bases in between that match TRBD2. The sequenced DNA: TGTGCCAGCAGTTTCGTATTGGGCGGGAGGGCCAGCGCAGATACGCAGTATTTT. Its protein product is CASSFVLGGRASADTQYF.